Sequencing of this T cell receptor (beta chain) was carried out in a study of blood T cell repertoires in COVID-19. Study overall: The United States, Italy and Spain were the sources of the acute and convalescent COVID-19 samples.

CDR1 is MNHEY, CDR2 SVGAGI, per germline. The V and J ends lost 8 bases and 2 bases respectively, with 12 bases between them. The CDR3 is 13 amino acids. Repertoires were generated with immunoSEQ multiplex PCR, while TCRdb's copy carries only in-frame clones and drops some. Of 300,000 to 350,000 clones in the sample, over 90% were seen once. Participants spanned ages roughly 18 to 95 years and resided in fewer than 30 US areas. Participants' own reports of clinical history determined their cohort assignment. The origin of this receptor is a woman aged 25 to 45 who had been exposed to COVID-19. This rearrangement joins TRBV6-5 to TRBJ1-2; a weak D match, TRBD1 (6 bases). The sample consisted of PBMCs or T cells enriched from blood (not recorded which). CDR3 coding DNA: TGTGCCAGCGGGCTTGGACAGAACTATGGCTACACCTTC. It specifies CASGLGQNYGYTF.